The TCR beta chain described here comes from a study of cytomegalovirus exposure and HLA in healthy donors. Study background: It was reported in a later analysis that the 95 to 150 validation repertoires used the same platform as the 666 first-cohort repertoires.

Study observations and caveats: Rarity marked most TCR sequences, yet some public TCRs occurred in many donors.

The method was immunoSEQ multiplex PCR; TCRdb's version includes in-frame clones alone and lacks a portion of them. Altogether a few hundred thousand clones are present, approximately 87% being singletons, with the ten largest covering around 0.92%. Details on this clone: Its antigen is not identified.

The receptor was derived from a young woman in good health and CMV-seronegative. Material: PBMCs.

CDR3: CASSLWPTGTVNEKLFF. The CDR3 region has the DNA TGTGCCAGCAGTTTATGGCCAACCGGGACAGTTAATGAAAAACTGTTTTTT. The chain links TRBV28 to TRBJ1-4; 7 bases match TRBD1. In germline, CDR1 is MDHEN, CDR2 SYDVKM. This CDR3 is 17 amino acids long. Germline trimming cut 0 bases from V and 4 bases from J; bases unmatched to any gene: 8.